This T cell receptor beta chain was observed in a study of T cells in Graves' hyperthyroidism and ophthalmopathy. Study observations and caveats: In blood, most of the thyroid clonotypes expanded above 0.001 were also present.

The junction had 2 bases not matched to a gene; V was cut back by 0 bases and J by 5 bases. Germline CDR1 SGHNT, CDR2 YYREEE (reference sequence). The CDR3 consists of 14 residues. This clonotype was counted a few times. The antigen is not known. The cohort's ophthalmopathy patients, a group with duration under 3 months, had a Clinical Activity Score of at least 3 and a NOSPECS grade of at least 4. Using RNA transcripts as the source, TCR beta CDR3 regions were amplified. RT-PCR in the first round (using the HTBI primer set) targeted the TCR CDR3. TCRdb re-analysed the multiplex PCR reads in MiXCR, keeping a single row per CDR3 protein. The sample shows more than 500,000 distinct CDR3 sequences, approximately 16% of them seen only once.

The sequenced material came from blood. V is TRBV5-4 and J is TRBJ1-1; 9 nucleotides align to TRBD1. The source is a woman aged 30 to 39 with Graves' ophthalmopathy. In DNA form, the CDR3 reads TGTGCCAGCAGCTTGGGCGGGACAGGGACTGAAGCTTTCTTT. Its translation is CASSLGGTGTEAFF. Full variable domain (remainder filled in from reference TRBV5-4 and TRBJ1-1): ETGVTQSPTHLIKTRGQQVTLRCSSQSGHNTVSWYQQALGQGPQFIFQYYREEENGRGNFPPRFSGLQFPNYSSELNVNALELDDSALYLCASSLGGTGTEAFFGQGTRLTVV.